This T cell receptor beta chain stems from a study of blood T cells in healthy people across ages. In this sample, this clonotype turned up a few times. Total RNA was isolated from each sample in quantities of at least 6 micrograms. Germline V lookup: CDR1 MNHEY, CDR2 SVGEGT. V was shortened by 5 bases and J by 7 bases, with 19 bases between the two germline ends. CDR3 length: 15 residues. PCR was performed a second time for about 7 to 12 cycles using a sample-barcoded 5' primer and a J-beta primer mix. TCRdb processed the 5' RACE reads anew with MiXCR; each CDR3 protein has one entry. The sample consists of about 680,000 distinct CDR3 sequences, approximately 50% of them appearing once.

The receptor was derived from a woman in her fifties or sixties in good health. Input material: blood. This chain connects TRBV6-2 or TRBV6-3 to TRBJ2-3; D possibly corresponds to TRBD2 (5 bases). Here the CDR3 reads CASSTGSSSLNTQYF. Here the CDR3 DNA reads TGTGCCAGCAGTACTGGGAGTAGCTCGTTAAATACGCAGTATTTT.